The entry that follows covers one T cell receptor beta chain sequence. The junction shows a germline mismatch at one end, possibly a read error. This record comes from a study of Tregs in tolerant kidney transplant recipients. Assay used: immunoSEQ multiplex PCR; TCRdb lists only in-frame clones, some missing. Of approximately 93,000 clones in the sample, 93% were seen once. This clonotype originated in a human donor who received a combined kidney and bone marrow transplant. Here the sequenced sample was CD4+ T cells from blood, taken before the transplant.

CDR3 in DNA: TGTGCCAGCACCTTAAACTTGGGACAGGGCAGGACTGAAGCTTTCTTT. Amino acid sequence: CASTLNLGQGRTEAFF. This chain joins TRBV11-2 and TRBJ1-1, with TRBD1 matching over 9 bases. This CDR3 region has 16 residues. CDR1 is SGHAT and CDR2 is FQNNGV in the germline V gene.